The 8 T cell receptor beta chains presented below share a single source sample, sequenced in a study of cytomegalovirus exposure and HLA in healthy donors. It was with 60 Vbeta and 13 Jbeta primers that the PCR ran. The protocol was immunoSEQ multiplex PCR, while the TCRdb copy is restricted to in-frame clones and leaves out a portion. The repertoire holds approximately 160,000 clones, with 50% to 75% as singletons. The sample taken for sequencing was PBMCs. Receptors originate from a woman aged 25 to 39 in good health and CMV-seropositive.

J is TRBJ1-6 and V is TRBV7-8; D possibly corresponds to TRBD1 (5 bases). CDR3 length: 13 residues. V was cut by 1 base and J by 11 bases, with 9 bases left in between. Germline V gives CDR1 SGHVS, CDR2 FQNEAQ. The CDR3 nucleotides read TGTGCCAGCAGCTTAGGGGGCGATGCACCCCTCCACTTT. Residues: CASSLGGDAPLHF.

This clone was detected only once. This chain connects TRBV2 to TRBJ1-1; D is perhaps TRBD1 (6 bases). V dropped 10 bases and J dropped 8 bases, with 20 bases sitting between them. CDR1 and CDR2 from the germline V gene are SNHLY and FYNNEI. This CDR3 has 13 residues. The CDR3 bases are TGTGCCACCCAAAGAGAAAGGACAGAAGAAGCTTTCTTT. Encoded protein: CATQRERTEEAFF.

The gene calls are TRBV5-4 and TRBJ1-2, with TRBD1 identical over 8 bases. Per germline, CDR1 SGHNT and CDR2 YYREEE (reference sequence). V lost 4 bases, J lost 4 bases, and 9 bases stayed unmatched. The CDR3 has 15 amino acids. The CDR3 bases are TGTGCCAGCAGCAAGTACGGACAGGGACCCTATGGCTACACCTTC. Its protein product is CASSKYGQGPYGYTF.

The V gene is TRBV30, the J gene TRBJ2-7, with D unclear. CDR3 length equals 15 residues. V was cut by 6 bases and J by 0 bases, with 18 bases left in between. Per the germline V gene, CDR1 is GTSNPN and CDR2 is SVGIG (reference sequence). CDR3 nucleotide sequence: TGTGCCTGCAGCCGCCGGAGCGAGAGCTCCTACGAGCAGTACTTC. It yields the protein CACSRRSESSYEQYF.

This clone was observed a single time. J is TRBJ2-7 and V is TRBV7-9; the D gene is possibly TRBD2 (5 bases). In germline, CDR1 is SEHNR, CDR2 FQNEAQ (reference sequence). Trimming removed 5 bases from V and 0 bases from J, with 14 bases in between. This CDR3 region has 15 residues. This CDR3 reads CASSGGRGSSYEQYF. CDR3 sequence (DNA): TGTGCCAGCAGCGGCGGCCGGGGAAGCTCCTACGAGCAGTACTTC.

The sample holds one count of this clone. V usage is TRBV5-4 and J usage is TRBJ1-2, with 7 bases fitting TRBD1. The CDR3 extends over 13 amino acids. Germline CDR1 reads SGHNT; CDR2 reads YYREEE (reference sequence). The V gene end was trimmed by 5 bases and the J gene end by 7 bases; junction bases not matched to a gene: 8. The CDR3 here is CASRYTGDRGYTF. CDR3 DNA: TGTGCCAGCAGGTATACAGGGGATCGTGGCTACACCTTC.

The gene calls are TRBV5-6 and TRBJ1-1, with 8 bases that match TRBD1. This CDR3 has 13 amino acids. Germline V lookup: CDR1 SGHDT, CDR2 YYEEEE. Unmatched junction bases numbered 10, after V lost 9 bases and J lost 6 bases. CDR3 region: CATVDRGRAEAFF. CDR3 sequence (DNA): TGTGCCACCGTAGACAGGGGTAGGGCTGAAGCTTTCTTT.

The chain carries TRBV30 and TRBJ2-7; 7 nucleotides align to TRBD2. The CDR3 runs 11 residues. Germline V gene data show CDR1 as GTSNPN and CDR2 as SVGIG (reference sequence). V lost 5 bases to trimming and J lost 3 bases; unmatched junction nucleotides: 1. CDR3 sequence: CAWASGYEQYF. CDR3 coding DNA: TGTGCCTGGGCTAGCGGCTACGAGCAGTACTTC.